Presented here are 26 T cell receptor beta chains from one specimen sequenced in a study of early T cells in non-severe SARS-CoV-2 infection. TCRdb processed the 5' RACE reads anew with MiXCR; each CDR3 protein has one entry. This table has tens of thousands of distinct CDR3 sequences, under 15% appearing once. Input material: whole blood. These receptors were taken from an adult who was a healthcare worker with PCR-confirmed SARS-CoV-2 infection or an uninfected control (not recorded which).

This clonotype was observed at least ten times. The chain recombines TRBV19 with TRBJ2-3; D is unclear. With 4 bases removed from V and 1 base from J, the gap between germline ends came to 6 bases. This CDR3 is built from 13 residues. Germline V gene sequence: CDR1 LNHDA, CDR2 SQIVND (reference sequence). This CDR3 reads CASSRPGTDTQYF. CDR3 nucleotide sequence: TGTGCCAGTAGTAGACCAGGCACAGATACGCAGTATTTT.

The chain uses TRBV6-2 or TRBV6-3 and TRBJ1-1, with TRBD1 as a possible D gene (6 bases). The V gene's germline CDR1 is MNHEY and CDR2 SVGEGT. The CDR3 contains 13 residues. The germline V and J ends were trimmed by 5 bases and 6 bases, with 13 bases remaining between them. The CDR3, as DNA: TGTGCCAGCAGTCCAGGACAGTTCGCTGAAGCTTTCTTT. It encodes CASSPGQFAEAFF.

This clonotype was picked up many times. The V call is TRBV15, the J call TRBJ2-7, with D hard to call. This CDR3 comprises 14 residues. With 1 base removed from V and 2 bases from J, the gap between germline ends came to 9 bases. The V gene's germline CDR1 is LNHNV and CDR2 YYDKDF (reference sequence). In nucleotides, the CDR3 is TGTGCCACCAGCAGAGCGACACCCCCCTACGAGCAGTACTTC. This translates into CATSRATPPYEQYF.

This clonotype was seen many times. The gene calls are TRBV20-1 and TRBJ2-1; D tentatively fits TRBD1 or TRBD2 (7 bases each). The CDR3 extends over 15 amino acids. Germline V CDR1 and CDR2: DFQATT, SNEGSKA (reference sequence). CDR3 bases: TGCAGGCCACCTCCAGGGGGGGCCACGGGTTATGAGCAGTTCTTC. It specifies CRPPPGGATGYEQFF.

This clonotype was picked up many times. DNA of the CDR3: TGTGCCAGCAGCCGGGGATCCTACACCGGGGAGCTGTTTTTT. It translates to CASSRGSYTGELFF. The V gene is TRBV5-6, the J gene TRBJ2-2; a weak D match, TRBD2 (5 bases). There are 14 residues in the CDR3. Germline V gene lookup returns CDR1 SGHDT and CDR2 YYEEEE. Trimming shortened V by 4 bases and J by 3 bases, and 10 bases separated the two germline ends.

There are many counts of this clonotype. This chain uses TRBV5-1 with TRBJ1-1; perhaps TRBD1 as D (5 bases). The CDR3 is 15 amino acids. CDR1 and CDR2 from the germline V gene are SGHRS and YFSETQ. Trimming removed 3 bases at V and 2 bases at J, with 14 bases between. DNA of the CDR3: TGCGCCAGCAGCTCTACCGGGACTAAAAACACTGAAGCTTTCTTT. Its translation: CASSSTGTKNTEAFF.

The chain uses TRBV7-9 and TRBJ1-2; a possible D gene is TRBD1 (6 bases). Germline loops: CDR1 SEHNR, CDR2 FQNEAQ (reference sequence). V shed 5 bases and J shed 0 bases, with 13 bases lying between them. This CDR3 contains 15 residues. The CDR3 sequence is CASSRRQDPNYGYTF. CDR3 nucleotides: TGTGCCAGCAGCCGTAGACAGGACCCTAACTATGGCTACACCTTC.

This clonotype occurred many times. This chain joins TRBV19 and TRBJ1-4; perhaps TRBD1 as D (5 bases). The CDR3 runs to 16 residues. The germline CDR1 and CDR2 sequences are LNHDA and SQIVND (reference sequence). The V end was cut by 3 bases, the J end by 4 bases, with 15 bases between. The CDR3 bases are TGTGCCAGTAGTATTGGGGGAGGACGGAGTAATGAAAAACTGTTTTTT. The encoded protein is CASSIGGGRSNEKLFF. Using reference TRBV19 and TRBJ1-4 for the parts outside the CDR3, the full variable domain is DGGITQSPKYLFRKEGQNVTLSCEQNLNHDAMYWYRQDPGQGLRLIYYSQIVNDFQKGDIAEGYSVSREKKESFPLTVTSAQKNPTAFYLCASSIGGGRSNEKLFFGSGTQLSVL.

The CDR3 nucleotides are TGTGCCAGCAGTCCCCAGGGGACAGCCTACGGCACTGAAGCTTTCTTT. The encoded protein is CASSPQGTAYGTEAFF. The V gene is TRBV7-2, the J gene TRBJ1-1; 7 bases match TRBD1. Per germline, CDR1 SGHTA and CDR2 FQGNSA. The trim removed 6 bases at V and 4 bases at J, leaving 14 bases unmatched. There are 16 residues in the CDR3.

This clonotype was seen only a few times. The gene calls are TRBV5-1 and TRBJ1-4; 7 bases line up with TRBD1. With V trimmed by 4 bases and J by 7 bases, 10 bases remained unmatched. CDR1 and CDR2 from the germline V gene are SGHRS and YFSETQ. The CDR3 has 15 amino acids. The CDR3, as DNA: TGCGCCAGCAGCCTTATACAGGGGAGGGGTGAAAAACTGTTTTTT. It yields the protein CASSLIQGRGEKLFF.

This sequence joins TRBV20-1 and TRBJ1-3; TRBD1 agrees at 8 bases. This CDR3 spans 15 amino acids. After removal of 3 bases from V and 3 bases from J, the junction contained 7 bases not matched to a gene. Germline-derived CDR1 and CDR2 are DFQATT and SNEGSKA (reference sequence). CDR3 sequence: CSARPPQGGGNTIYF. CDR3 bases: TGCAGTGCTAGGCCGCCACAGGGGGGTGGAAACACCATATATTTT.

This clonotype was detected ten times or more. The chain employs TRBV2 and TRBJ2-6; D is possibly TRBD1 (6 bases). Trimming removed 8 bases at V and 3 bases at J, with 14 bases between. Per the germline V gene, CDR1 is SNHLY and CDR2 is FYNNEI. The CDR3 length is 15 residues. The CDR3: CASRRGSGGANVLTF. The CDR3, as DNA: TGTGCCAGCCGAAGGGGGAGCGGTGGGGCCAACGTCCTGACTTTC.

This clonotype appeared a few times. The chain uses TRBV7-8 and TRBJ2-7; D is undetermined. V was trimmed by 6 bases and J by 0 bases, leaving 12 bases between them. This CDR3 has 14 residues. Per germline, CDR1 SGHVS and CDR2 FQNEAQ. The CDR3 sequence is CASSVRQNSYEQYF. For the CDR3, the DNA is TGTGCCAGCAGTGTCCGACAAAACTCCTACGAGCAGTACTTC. The full variable domain, in which reference TRBV7-8 and TRBJ2-7 provide the parts outside the CDR3, is GAGVSQSPRYKVAKRGQDVALRCDPISGHVSLFWYQQALGQGPEFLTYFQNEAQLDKSGLPSDRFFAERPEGSVSTLKIQRTQQEDSAVYLCASSVRQNSYEQYFGPGTRLTVT.

The sample holds a few counts of this clonotype. V and J are TRBV20-1 and TRBJ2-5; 8 bases fit TRBD2. V trimming: 0 bases; J trimming: 2 bases; junction bases outside the gene matches: 8. The CDR3 sequence is 16 residues long. The germline CDR1 and CDR2 sequences are DFQATT and SNEGSKA (reference sequence). The CDR3 coding sequence is TGCAGTGCTAGAGATTCAGGGACTAGTGATCAAGAGACCCAGTACTTC. Its translation is CSARDSGTSDQETQYF.

This chain uses TRBV24-1 with TRBJ2-7, with D uncertain. The CDR3 length is 12 residues. The germline V gene has CDR1 KGHDR and CDR2 SFDVKD. Trimming stripped 3 bases from V and 2 bases from J, with 4 bases between. The CDR3 region is CATSDEAYEQYF. The CDR3 DNA reads as TGTGCCACCAGTGATGAAGCCTACGAGCAGTACTTC.

Ten or more counts support this clonotype. The chain is built from TRBV5-1 and TRBJ1-2, with D possibly TRBD1 on 5 matching bases. The CDR3 has 14 residues. Per germline, CDR1 SGHRS and CDR2 YFSETQ. Trimming stripped 4 bases from V and 2 bases from J, with 12 bases between. Here the CDR3 reads CASSVGGTNYGYTF. The CDR3 nucleotides read TGCGCCAGCAGCGTAGGCGGGACGAACTATGGCTACACCTTC.

The chain employs TRBV28 and TRBJ2-3; perhaps TRBD2 as D (6 bases). Germline assignment: CDR1 MDHEN and CDR2 SYDVKM. V was cut by 4 bases and J by 7 bases, with 12 bases left in between. This CDR3 spans 13 amino acids. CDR3 sequence reads: CASSSGGPNTQYF. The DNA for the CDR3 is TGTGCCAGCAGTTCTGGAGGGCCAAATACGCAGTATTTT.

This clonotype was seen repeatedly, ten times or more. The CDR3 DNA follows: TGTGCCAGCAATGAAGGTAGCGGGAGCCCCTACGAGCAGTACTTC. The encoded protein is CASNEGSGSPYEQYF. The chain is built from TRBV6-5 and TRBJ2-7, with 9 nucleotides matching TRBD2. From germline, CDR1 is MNHEY and CDR2 SVGAGI. After removal of 7 bases from V and 2 bases from J, the junction contained 9 bases not matched to a gene. This CDR3 has 15 amino acids.

The chain employs TRBV7-2 and TRBJ2-1; D ambiguous. Germline lookup yields CDR1 SGHTA and CDR2 FQGNSA. The CDR3 spans 13 residues. Trimming stripped 4 bases from V and 6 bases from J, with 10 bases between. The CDR3 DNA reads as TGTGCCAGCAGCTCCCATTGGGGCAATGAGCAGTTCTTC. Protein product: CASSSHWGNEQFF.

This clonotype was observed a few times. V usage is TRBV20-1 and J usage is TRBJ1-1; D ambiguous. Trimming shortened V by 0 bases and J by 8 bases, and 10 bases separated the two germline ends. Looked up from germline, CDR1 is DFQATT and CDR2 is SNEGSKA (reference sequence). The CDR3 extends over 12 amino acids. The CDR3, as DNA: TGCAGTGCTAGAGACCAGGTCCTAGAAGCTTTCTTT. It yields the protein CSARDQVLEAFF.

The sample holds many counts of this clonotype. The chain is built from TRBV27 and TRBJ2-1, with unresolved D. Deletions cut 4 bases from V and 5 bases from J, with 15 bases between. Per the germline V gene, CDR1 is MNHEY and CDR2 is SMNVEV (reference sequence). This CDR3 is built from 15 residues. CDR3 bases: TGTGCCAGCAGTTCGGCTCCAAATGAGGACAATGAGCAGTTCTTC. It yields the protein CASSSAPNEDNEQFF.

There are many counts of this clonotype. The CDR3 DNA reads as TGTGCCAGCAGTCCTAATAAATACTCGGGAGCAAGACAAGAGACCCAGTACTTC. This gives the protein CASSPNKYSGARQETQYF. The V gene is TRBV28, the J gene TRBJ2-5; possible D gene TRBD2, 6 bases. The CDR3 is 18 amino acids. The V gene lost 5 bases and the J gene lost 2 bases, with 24 bases spanning the gap. The germline V gene encodes CDR1 MDHEN and CDR2 SYDVKM.

In its sample, this clonotype was seen many times. The gene calls are TRBV18 and TRBJ1-3; maybe TRBD1 (6 bases). CDR3 length: 16 amino acids. Per germline, CDR1 KGHSH and CDR2 LQKENI. Trimming removed 5 bases at V and 0 bases at J, with 14 bases between. CDR3 region: CASSSDRPNSGNTIYF. The CDR3 DNA is TGTGCCAGCTCATCAGACAGGCCTAACTCTGGAAACACCATATATTTT.

The V and J genes are TRBV6-2 or TRBV6-3 and TRBJ2-1; TRBD2 matches 7 bases. The germline V gene has CDR1 MNHEY and CDR2 SVGEGT. The CDR3 covers 15 residues. J gave up 5 bases and V 9 bases, and 13 bases lay outside the gene matches. CDR3 bases: TGTGCCAGTACCCCTAGCGGCGTGGCGAACAATGAGCAGTTCTTC. Protein: CASTPSGVANNEQFF.

This clonotype was recorded many times. This chain connects TRBV18 to TRBJ1-1, with a possible D match to TRBD1 (5 bases). V was pared by 2 bases and J by 4 bases, with 20 bases between. The CDR3 length is 17 residues. CDR1 is KGHSH and CDR2 is LQKENI in the germline V gene. The CDR3 region is CASSPSAQLGRGTEAFF. CDR3 nucleotides: TGTGCCAGCTCACCATCAGCCCAATTGGGGCGGGGCACTGAAGCTTTCTTT.

This clonotype was observed at least ten times. The chain has TRBV7-6 and TRBJ1-4; D is ambiguous. The CDR3 covers 15 residues. V lost 1 base, J lost 2 bases, and 8 bases lay in between. Germline-derived CDR1 and CDR2 are SGHVS and FNYEAQ. CDR3 DNA sequence: TGTGCCAGCAGCTTAGAGCCGGCTACTAATGAAAAACTGTTTTTT. It translates to CASSLEPATNEKLFF.